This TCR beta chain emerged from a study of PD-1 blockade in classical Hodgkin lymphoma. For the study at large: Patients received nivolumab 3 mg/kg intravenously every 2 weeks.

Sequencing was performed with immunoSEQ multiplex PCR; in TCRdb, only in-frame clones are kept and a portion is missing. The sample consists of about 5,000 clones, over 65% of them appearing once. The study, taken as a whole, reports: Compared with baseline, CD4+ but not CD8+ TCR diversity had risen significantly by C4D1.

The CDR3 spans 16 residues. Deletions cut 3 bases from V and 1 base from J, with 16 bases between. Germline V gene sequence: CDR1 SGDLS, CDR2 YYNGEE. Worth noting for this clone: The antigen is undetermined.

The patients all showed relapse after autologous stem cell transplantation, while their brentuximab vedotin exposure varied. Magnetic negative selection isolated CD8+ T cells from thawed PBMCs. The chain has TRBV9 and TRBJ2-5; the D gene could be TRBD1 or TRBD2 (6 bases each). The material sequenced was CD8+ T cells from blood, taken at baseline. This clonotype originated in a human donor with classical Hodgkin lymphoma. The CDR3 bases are TGTGCCAGCAGCGCATACTTTGGAGGGGGCCAAGAGACCCAGTACTTC. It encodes CASSAYFGGGQETQYF.